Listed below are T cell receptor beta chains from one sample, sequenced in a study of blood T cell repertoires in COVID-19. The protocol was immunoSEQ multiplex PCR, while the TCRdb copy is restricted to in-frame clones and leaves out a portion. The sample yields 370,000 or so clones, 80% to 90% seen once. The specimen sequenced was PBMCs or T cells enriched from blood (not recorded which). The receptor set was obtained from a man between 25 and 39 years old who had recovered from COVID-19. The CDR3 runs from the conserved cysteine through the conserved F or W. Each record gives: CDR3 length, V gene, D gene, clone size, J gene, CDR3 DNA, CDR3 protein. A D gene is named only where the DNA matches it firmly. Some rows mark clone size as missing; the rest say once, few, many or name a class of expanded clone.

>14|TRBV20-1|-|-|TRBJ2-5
TGCAGTGCTAGTTTTGAGGGGACACAAGAGACCCAGTACTTC
CSASFEGTQETQYF
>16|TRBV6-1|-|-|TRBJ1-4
TGTGCCAGCAGTGAATGTTGGGGGGGCGATTGTGAAAAACTGTTTTTT
CASSECWGGDCEKLFF
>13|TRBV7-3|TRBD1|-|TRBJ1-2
TGTGCCAGCAGCGGAACAGGGGGAGGGGGCTACACCTTC
CASSGTGGGGYTF
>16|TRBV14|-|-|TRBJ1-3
TGTGCCAGCAGCCCCCGACTCCGGGAAAACGGAAACACCATATATTTT
CASSPRLRENGNTIYF
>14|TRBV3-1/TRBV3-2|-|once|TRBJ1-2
TGTGCCAGCAGCCAACGTAGGGGACTGTATGGCTACACCTTC
CASSQRRGLYGYTF
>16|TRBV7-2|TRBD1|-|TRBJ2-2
TGTGCCAGCAGCTTATTGGGCGACAGGGTCGGCGGGGAGCTGTTTTTT
CASSLLGDRVGGELFF
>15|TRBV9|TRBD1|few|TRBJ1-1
TGTGCCAGCAGCGTAACAGGGGGCGGGGACACTGAAGCTTTCTTT
CASSVTGGGDTEAFF
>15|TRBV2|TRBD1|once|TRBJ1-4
TGTGCCAGCAGAGGGGGGACAGGGTCTAATGAAAAACTGTTTTTT
CASRGGTGSNEKLFF
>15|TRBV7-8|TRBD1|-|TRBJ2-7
TGTGCCAGCAGCTTAAGACGGGACAGAGCCTACGAGCAGTACTTC
CASSLRRDRAYEQYF
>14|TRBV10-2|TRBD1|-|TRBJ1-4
TGCGCCAGCAGGGACAGGTACTCCCTCGAAAAACTGTTTTTT
CASRDRYSLEKLFF
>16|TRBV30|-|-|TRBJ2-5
TGTGCCTGGAGTGTTTTGAGGAGGGTACCCCGTGGGACCCAGTACTTC
CAWSVLRRVPRGTQYF
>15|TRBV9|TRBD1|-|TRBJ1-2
TGTGCCAGCAGCATTGGACAGGGCCAATTATATGGCTACACCTTC
CASSIGQGQLYGYTF
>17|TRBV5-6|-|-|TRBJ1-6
TGTGCCAGCAGCTCCAGCTTTTGGAGCTCCTATAATTCACCCCTCCACTTT
CASSSSFWSSYNSPLHF
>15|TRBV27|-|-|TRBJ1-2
TGTGCCAGCAGTTTAGGGGCCGGACCTAACTATGGCTACACCTTC
CASSLGAGPNYGYTF
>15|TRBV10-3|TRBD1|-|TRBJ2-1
TGTGCCATCAGTGAGTCAACAGGGGGTTACAATGAGCAGTTCTTC
CAISESTGGYNEQFF
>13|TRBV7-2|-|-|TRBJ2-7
TGTGCCAGCACCAGGGCGGCCTCCTACGAGCAGTACTTC
CASTRAASYEQYF
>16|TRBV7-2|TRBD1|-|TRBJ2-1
TGTGCCAGCAGCTTAGCGCCCGGGACAGTCAACAATGAGCAGTTCTTC
CASSLAPGTVNNEQFF
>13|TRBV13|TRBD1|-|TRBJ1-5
TGTGCCAGCAGCGAGACAGGGAACCAGCCCCAGCATTTT
CASSETGNQPQHF
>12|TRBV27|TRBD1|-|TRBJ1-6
TGTGCCAGCAGTCGTACAGGGGAGCCCCTCCACTTT
CASSRTGEPLHF
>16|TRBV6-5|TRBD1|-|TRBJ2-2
TGTGCCAGCAGTTACTTGGGACAGGGGGACACCGGGGAGCTGTTTTTT
CASSYLGQGDTGELFF
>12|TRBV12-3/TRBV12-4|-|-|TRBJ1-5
TGTGCCAGCAGCTCCAGGGATCAGCCCCAGCATTTT
CASSSRDQPQHF
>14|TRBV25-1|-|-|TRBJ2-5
TGTGCCAGCAGTCCCCCGAGGGGGGGTGAGACCCAGTACTTC
CASSPPRGGETQYF
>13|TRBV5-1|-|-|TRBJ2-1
TGCGCCAGCAGCTTGGAGCACTACAATGAGCAGTTCTTC
CASSLEHYNEQFF
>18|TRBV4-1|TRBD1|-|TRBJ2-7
TGCGCCAGCAGCCAAGAGTCGGATGATAGACAGGGCCCCCCTTGGATGTACTTC
CASSQESDDRQGPPWMYF
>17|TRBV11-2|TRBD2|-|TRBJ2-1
TGTGCCAGCAGCCTCACTCTAGCGGCCGCAATCTACAATGAGCAGTTCTTC
CASSLTLAAAIYNEQFF
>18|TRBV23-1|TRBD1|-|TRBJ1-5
TGCGCCAGCAGTCCTCACCGGGACAGGGGTTATAGCAATCAGCCCCAGCATTTT
CASSPHRDRGYSNQPQHF
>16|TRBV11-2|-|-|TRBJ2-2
TGTGCCAGCAGCCACCTAGTGAGAGGGTACACCGGGGAGCTGTTTTTT
CASSHLVRGYTGELFF
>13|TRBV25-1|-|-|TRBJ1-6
TGTGCCAGCAGTGTTCCAGGGAATTCACCCCTCCACTTT
CASSVPGNSPLHF
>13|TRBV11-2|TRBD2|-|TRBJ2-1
TGTGCCAGCAGCTTAGCCGGGAGGGGTGAGCAGTTCTTC
CASSLAGRGEQFF
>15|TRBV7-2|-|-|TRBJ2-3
TGTGCCAGCAGCTTAGGCGGGGTCTTAACAGATACGCAGTATTTT
CASSLGGVLTDTQYF
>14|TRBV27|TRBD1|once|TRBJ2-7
TGTGCCAGCATGAGGGACAGGGGGCTGTACGAGCAGTACTTC
CASMRDRGLYEQYF
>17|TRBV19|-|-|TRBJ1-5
TGTGCCAGTAGTGGAACAGGGTTTAGCCATAGCAATCAGCCCCAGCATTTT
CASSGTGFSHSNQPQHF
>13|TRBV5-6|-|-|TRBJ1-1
TGTGCCAGCAGCCTCGAGGGGAACACTGAAGCTTTCTTT
CASSLEGNTEAFF
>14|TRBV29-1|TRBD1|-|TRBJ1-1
TGCAGCGTTGACCGGGACAGGCCACCCGGTGAAGCTTTCTTT
CSVDRDRPPGEAFF
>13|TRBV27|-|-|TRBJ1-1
TGTGCCAGCAGTGTACCGGGACAAGGTGAAGCTTTCTTT
CASSVPGQGEAFF
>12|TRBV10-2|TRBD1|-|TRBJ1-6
TGCGCCAGCAGCGCGGACAGGGAGGGCCTCCACTTT
CASSADREGLHF
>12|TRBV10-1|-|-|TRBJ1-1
TGCGCCAGCAGTGAGTTCGGTGGGGGGGCTTTCTTT
CASSEFGGGAFF
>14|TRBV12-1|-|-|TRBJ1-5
TGTGCCGGAGGGGGGACAGGGATCAATCAGCCCCAGCATTTT
CAGGGTGINQPQHF
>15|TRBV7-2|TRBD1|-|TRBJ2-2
TGTGCCAGCAGCTCTACAGGGGGCGGTACCGGGGAGCTGTTTTTT
CASSSTGGGTGELFF
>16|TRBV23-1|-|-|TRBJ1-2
TGCGCCAGCAGTCAAAACCCGCTGACCGGGAGCTATGGCTACACCTTC
CASSQNPLTGSYGYTF
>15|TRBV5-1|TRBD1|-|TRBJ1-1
TGCGCCAGCAGCTTGGCACAGGGGATGTACACTGAAGCTTTCTTT
CASSLAQGMYTEAFF
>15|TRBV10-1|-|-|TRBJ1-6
TGCGCCAGCAGTGAAGGGAGCTCCTATAATTCACCCCTCCACTTT
CASSEGSSYNSPLHF
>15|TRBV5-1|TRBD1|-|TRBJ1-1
TGCGCCAGCAGCTTTCGACAGGGGGTGAACACTGAAGCTTTCTTT
CASSFRQGVNTEAFF
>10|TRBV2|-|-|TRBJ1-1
TGTGCCAGCAGTGGGACAGAAGCTTTCTTT
CASSGTEAFF
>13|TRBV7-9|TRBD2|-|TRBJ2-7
TGTGCCAGCAGGGGACTAGAGAATCACGAGCAGTACTTC
CASRGLENHEQYF
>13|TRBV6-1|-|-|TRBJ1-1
TGTGCCAGCAGTTTGGCGGTTGGCACTGAAGCTTTCTTT
CASSLAVGTEAFF
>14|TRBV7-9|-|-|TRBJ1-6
TGTGCCAGCAGCTTAGTGCAGGGTCATTCACCCCTCCACTTT
CASSLVQGHSPLHF
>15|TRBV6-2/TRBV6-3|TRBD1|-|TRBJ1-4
TGTGCCAGCAGTTACTCCGGACAGGAGGTTGAAAAACTGTTTTTT
CASSYSGQEVEKLFF
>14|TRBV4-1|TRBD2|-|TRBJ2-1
TGCGCCAGCCGCTCGGCTAGCGGGGGGTATGAGCAGTTCTTC
CASRSASGGYEQFF
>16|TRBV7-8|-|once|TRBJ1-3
TGTGCCAGCAGCTTAGTCGGGGGAAGCTCTGGAAACACCATATATTTT
CASSLVGGSSGNTIYF
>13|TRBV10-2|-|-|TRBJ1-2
TGCGCCAGCGTAGGAGGTGGAAACTATGGCTACACCTTC
CASVGGGNYGYTF
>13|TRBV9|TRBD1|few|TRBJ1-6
TGTGCCAGCAGCGCCGGGACAGGGCCACCCCTCCACTTT
CASSAGTGPPLHF
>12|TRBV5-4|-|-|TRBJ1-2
TGTGCCAGCAGCATCGGGACATCTGGCTACACCTTC
CASSIGTSGYTF
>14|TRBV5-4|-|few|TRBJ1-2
TGTGCCAGCAGCTTGAATGGCGGGGTATTTGGCTACACCTTC
CASSLNGGVFGYTF
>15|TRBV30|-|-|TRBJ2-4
TGTGCCTGGAGTGTAGCAGGGAGGGCCAAAAACATTCAGTACTTC
CAWSVAGRAKNIQYF